Below, one TCR beta chain is given with its context. Its antigen is still unknown. The data derive from a study of T cell therapy after organ transplantation. Repertoires were generated with immunoSEQ multiplex PCR, while TCRdb's copy carries only in-frame clones and drops some. This table has over 45,000 clones, approximately 94% appearing once. In germline, CDR1 is MNHNY, CDR2 SVGAGI (reference sequence). The J segment lost 4 bases and the V segment lost 4 bases, leaving 11 bases of the junction unmatched. CDR3 size: 16 residues. The TCR was taken from a human patient who had received a solid organ transplant and had CMV disease. The chain uses TRBV6-6 and TRBJ2-5, with TRBD1 matching over 8 bases. Sequencing was performed on CD8+ T cells from blood, taken before autologous CMV-specific T cell therapy. The CDR3 sequence: CASSFPNTGGGETQYF. CDR3 DNA: TGTGCCAGCAGTTTTCCGAATACAGGGGGTGGAGAGACCCAGTACTTC.